This TCR beta chain is from a study of cytomegalovirus exposure and HLA in healthy donors. Study-wide results and limits: Three chains linked to CMV were shown in vitro to be specific for CMV antigens.

Measured with immunoSEQ multiplex PCR; TCRdb has only the in-frame clones, and not every one. This table has 200,000 or so clones, about 89% appearing once. Trimming pared 11 bases from V and 0 bases from J, leaving 13 bases between. Germline V lookup: CDR1 MNHEY, CDR2 SMNVEV (reference sequence). The CDR3 has 13 amino acids. About this clone: No antigen is known for it.

V and J are TRBV27 and TRBJ2-5; possibly TRBD1 for D (6 bases). The sequencing input was PBMCs. The sequence was collected from a woman aged 18-30 years in good health and CMV-seronegative. CDR3 sequence reads: CASQGQNQETQYF. The CDR3 nucleotides are TGTGCCTCCCAAGGACAGAACCAAGAGACCCAGTACTTC.